This is a list of T cell receptor beta chains from one sample in a study of CD8+ T cells in alopecia areata. Here immunoSEQ multiplex PCR was the method, and the copy in TCRdb shows in-frame clones only, minus some. The table shows some 100,000 clones, with around 60% occurring only once. Sequencing was performed on CD8+ T cells sorted from blood, taken between weeks 55 and 70, from a patient treated with tofacitinib. The receptors stem from a human donor with alopecia areata. CDR3s include the opening cysteine and the closing phenylalanine or tryptophan. Each record gives: CDR3 length, clone size, D gene, V gene, J gene, CDR3 DNA, CDR3 protein. D genes are given only for firm matches. Clone size is shown for a subset of rows, as once, few, many or a class of expanded clone.

length: 12
size: .
D: .
V: TRBV25-1
J: TRBJ2-2
DNA: TGTGCCAGCAGTGAGGGGGCCGGGGAGCTGTTTTTT
CDR3: CASSEGAGELFF

length: 12
size: .
D: TRBD1
V: TRBV5-6
J: TRBJ1-2
DNA: TGTGCCAGCAGCTCACAGGGGCACGGCTACACCTTC
CDR3: CASSSQGHGYTF

length: 16
size: .
D: .
V: TRBV6-5
J: TRBJ2-3
DNA: TGTGCCAGCAGTTACACCCACGGGCCCGACGCAGATACGCAGTATTTT
CDR3: CASSYTHGPDADTQYF

length: 12
size: .
D: .
V: TRBV7-6
J: TRBJ1-5
DNA: TGTGCCAGCAGCTTAGCTGTTCAGCCCCAGCATTTT
CDR3: CASSLAVQPQHF

length: 16
size: .
D: TRBD2
V: TRBV4-2
J: TRBJ2-4
DNA: TGTGCCAGCAGCCAAGATGGGGGAGCGGGGGCGAACATTCAGTACTTC
CDR3: CASSQDGGAGANIQYF

length: 13
size: .
D: .
V: TRBV7-9
J: TRBJ1-2
DNA: TGTGCCAGCAGCTTAGATGGGTCCTATGGCTACACCTTC
CDR3: CASSLDGSYGYTF

length: 13
size: .
D: TRBD2
V: TRBV4-1
J: TRBJ2-1
DNA: TGCGCCAGCAGCCAGGGCCGGGGGGATGAGCAGTTCTTC
CDR3: CASSQGRGDEQFF

length: 14
size: .
D: .
V: TRBV6-5
J: TRBJ2-5
DNA: TGTGCCAGCAGTTACTCTTCATGGGGAGAGACCCAGTACTTC
CDR3: CASSYSSWGETQYF

length: 15
size: few
D: .
V: TRBV4-1
J: TRBJ1-5
DNA: TGCGCCAGCAGCCAAGAATCGGCAGCAACTCAGCCCCAGCATTTT
CDR3: CASSQESAATQPQHF

length: 13
size: .
D: .
V: TRBV5-6
J: TRBJ2-5
DNA: TGTGCCAGCAGCCCACCCGTCCAAGAGACCCAGTACTTC
CDR3: CASSPPVQETQYF

length: 13
size: .
D: .
V: TRBV29-1
J: TRBJ1-2
DNA: TGCAGCGTTGAACATCCGGGGGTCTATGGCTACACCTTC
CDR3: CSVEHPGVYGYTF

length: 13
size: .
D: TRBD2
V: TRBV4-1
J: TRBJ2-1
DNA: TGCGCCAGCAACCCCTCGGGGGGGGGTGAGCAGTTCTTC
CDR3: CASNPSGGGEQFF

length: 15
size: .
D: .
V: TRBV9
J: TRBJ1-1
DNA: TGTGCCAGCAGCGTAGTGCTCGGGAGAGGGCCTGAAGCTTTCTTT
CDR3: CASSVVLGRGPEAFF

length: 16
size: few
D: TRBD1
V: TRBV4-1
J: TRBJ2-5
DNA: TGCGCCAGCAGCCAAGGACAGGGACAGTACCAAGAGACCCAGTACTTC
CDR3: CASSQGQGQYQETQYF

length: 14
size: .
D: .
V: TRBV11-2
J: TRBJ1-6
DNA: TGTGCCAGCAGCTTAGTAGGGGAGAATTCACCCCTCCACTTT
CDR3: CASSLVGENSPLHF

length: 13
size: .
D: .
V: TRBV7-2
J: TRBJ1-2
DNA: TGTGCCAGCAGCTTAGCCGCAGGGACAAGCTACACCTTC
CDR3: CASSLAAGTSYTF

length: 13
size: .
D: TRBD1
V: TRBV5-6
J: TRBJ2-3
DNA: TGTGCCAGCAGCCCAGGACAGGGTTTCACGCAGTATTTT
CDR3: CASSPGQGFTQYF

length: 14
size: .
D: .
V: TRBV4-1
J: TRBJ1-1
DNA: TGCGCCAGCAGCCAAGAGGGGACGAACACTGAAGCTTTCTTT
CDR3: CASSQEGTNTEAFF

length: 15
size: .
D: TRBD1
V: TRBV29-1
J: TRBJ2-5
DNA: TGCAGCGTTACTAAGACAGGGAAGATACAAGAGACCCAGTACTTC
CDR3: CSVTKTGKIQETQYF

length: 15
size: few
D: TRBD2
V: TRBV4-2
J: TRBJ2-1
DNA: TGTGCCAGCAGCAGGACTAGCGGGGGGGTAAATGAGCAGTTCTTC
CDR3: CASSRTSGGVNEQFF

length: 17
size: .
D: TRBD1
V: TRBV19
J: TRBJ2-1
DNA: TGTGCCAGTAGTATGGGGACAGGGTCCTACTCAGGCAATGAGCAGTTCTTC
CDR3: CASSMGTGSYSGNEQFF

length: 15
size: .
D: TRBD2
V: TRBV13
J: TRBJ2-3
DNA: TGTGCCAGCAGCACGGGGGGGCGAAGCACAGATACGCAGTATTTT
CDR3: CASSTGGRSTDTQYF

length: 14
size: .
D: .
V: TRBV29-1
J: TRBJ1-3
DNA: TGCAGCGTTGAAGTCGCGGGGGCTGGAAACACCATATATTTT
CDR3: CSVEVAGAGNTIYF

length: 16
size: .
D: TRBD2
V: TRBV13
J: TRBJ2-2
DNA: TGTGCCAGCAGGGAAACTAGCGGGGTCCTCACCGGGGAGCTGTTTTTT
CDR3: CASRETSGVLTGELFF

length: 12
size: few
D: .
V: TRBV13
J: TRBJ2-2
DNA: TGTGCCAGCAATACCGCCGCCGGGGAGCTGTTTTTT
CDR3: CASNTAAGELFF

length: 13
size: .
D: .
V: TRBV2
J: TRBJ1-1
DNA: TGTGCCAGCAGCCAGACAGTGAACACTGAAGCTTTCTTT
CDR3: CASSQTVNTEAFF